The entry below describes one T cell receptor (beta chain). The data are from a study of T cell changes during pregnancy in multiple sclerosis. TCRdb keeps only in-frame clones here, not all; method: immunoSEQ multiplex PCR. The repertoire holds roughly 80,000 clones, with roughly 94% as singletons. With 1 base clipped from V and 5 bases from J, the junction kept 7 bases outside the gene matches. This CDR3 is 17 amino acids long. Germline V gene sequence: CDR1 SGHNT, CDR2 YENEEA. This receptor was identified in a female donor with multiple sclerosis, enrolled in a pregnancy study. This specimen was peripheral blood, taken before pregnancy. The chain couples TRBV11-3 to TRBJ2-1; TRBD2 aligns across 11 bases. The DNA for the CDR3 is TGTGCCAGCAGCTTAGTAGCGGGGGGGCATGGGAACAATGAGCAGTTCTTC. Amino acids: CASSLVAGGHGNNEQFF.